The 9 T cell receptor beta chains in this list originate from one sample, sequenced in a study of T cell responses to AZD1222 COVID-19 vaccine. Using immunoSEQ multiplex PCR, the repertoire was profiled, and TCRdb retains in-frame clones only, with some absent. The repertoire has over 150,000 clones, about nine tenths of them found once; the top ten carry approximately 2.5%. The sample in question was peripheral blood, obtained on day 0 of AZD1222 vaccination. The receptor source for this set is an adult in good health.

J is TRBJ2-1 and V is TRBV19; possible D gene TRBD1, 7 bases. Germline V lookup: CDR1 LNHDA, CDR2 SQIVND (reference sequence). CDR3 length: 16 residues. Trimming shortened V by 6 bases and J by 9 bases, and 24 bases separated the two germline ends. The CDR3 sequence is CASSPRGRGGPAEQFF. DNA of the CDR3: TGTGCCAGTAGCCCAAGGGGGCGGGGCGGGCCGGCTGAGCAGTTCTTC.

The chain is built from TRBV20-1 and TRBJ1-2, with D perhaps matching TRBD1 (5 bases). V was clipped by 3 bases and J by 6 bases, with 17 bases between them. Germline loops: CDR1 DFQATT, CDR2 SNEGSKA (reference sequence). CDR3 size: 14 residues. The CDR3 DNA sequence: TGCAGTGCTAGTAACGGGCAGGGCGCGGATGGCTACACCTTC. Translating it yields CSASNGQGADGYTF.

The rearrangement links TRBV6-5 to TRBJ1-5; D might be TRBD1 (6 bases). The CDR3 loop spans 12 amino acids. The germline V gene encodes CDR1 MNHEY and CDR2 SVGAGI. Trimming removed 5 bases at V and 7 bases at J, with 9 bases between. The CDR3 nucleotides read TGTGCCAGCAGTCAACAGGGACAGCCCCAGCATTTT. Translation: CASSQQGQPQHF.

The gene calls are TRBV5-5 and TRBJ2-2; TRBD1 is a possible D gene (6 bases). This CDR3 is 16 amino acids long. Germline V gene lookup returns CDR1 SGHKS and CDR2 YYEKEE (reference sequence). Trimming left V 6 bases short and J 2 bases short, with 17 bases between. As DNA, the CDR3 is TGTGCCAGCACCTCTCTAGGGGGAATCAACACCGGGGAGCTGTTTTTT. Translating gives CASTSLGGINTGELFF.

The chain has TRBV30 and TRBJ2-7; D is possibly TRBD1 (7 bases). The CDR3 is made up of 13 amino acids. Trimming removed 2 bases from V and 4 bases from J, with 12 bases in between. Germline CDR1 is GTSNPN and CDR2 is SVGIG (reference sequence). CDR3 region: CAWSNRGGYEQYF. The DNA of the CDR3 is TGTGCCTGGAGTAACAGGGGAGGTTACGAGCAGTACTTC.

J is TRBJ1-2 and V is TRBV7-2; TRBD1 might be the D (5 bases). This CDR3 spans 14 amino acids. V lost 5 bases and J 5 bases, leaving 15 bases between the germline ends. Germline V CDR1 and CDR2: SGHTA, FQGNSA. CDR3 in amino acids: CASSIRGQVYGYTF. In nucleotides, the CDR3 is TGTGCCAGCAGCATACGCGGACAAGTATATGGCTACACCTTC.

The chain employs TRBV30 and TRBJ1-2; no reliable D call. Trimming cost V 2 bases and J 9 bases, with 16 bases left between them. The CDR3 spans 13 residues. Per germline, CDR1 GTSNPN and CDR2 SVGIG (reference sequence). The CDR3 nucleotides read TGTGCCTGGAGTACCTCAACAGCGGGGAGCTACACCTTC. It yields the protein CAWSTSTAGSYTF.

This clone was recorded only once. J is TRBJ2-1 and V is TRBV18; 7 bases align to TRBD1. The CDR3 length is 14 residues. With V trimmed by 1 base and J by 8 bases, 5 bases remained unmatched. Germline V CDR1 and CDR2: KGHSH, LQKENI. Written as DNA, the CDR3 is TGTGCCAGCTCACCACATAAGGGGGCCGATGAGCAGTTCTTC. Translating gives CASSPHKGADEQFF. Full variable domain (remainder filled in from reference TRBV18 and TRBJ2-1): NAGVMQNPRHLVRRRGQEARLRCSPMKGHSHVYWYRQLPEEGLKFMVYLQKENIIDESGMPKERFSAEFPKEGPSILRIQQVVRGDSAAYFCASSPHKGADEQFFGPGTRLTVL.

The chain combines TRBV15 with TRBJ2-5; 7 nucleotides agree with TRBD1. The germline V gene has CDR1 LNHNV and CDR2 YYDKDF (reference sequence). The junction had 0 bases not matched to a gene; V was cut back by 1 base and J by 1 base. The CDR3 length is 14 residues. CDR3 protein: CATSRAGGQETQYF. In DNA, the CDR3 is TGTGCCACCAGCAGAGCAGGGGGCCAAGAGACCCAGTACTTC.